These 4 T cell receptor beta chains were all obtained from the same sample, sequenced in a study of T cell responses to AZD1222 COVID-19 vaccine. Measured with immunoSEQ multiplex PCR; TCRdb has only the in-frame clones, and not every one. The sample gives over 120,000 clones, roughly 84% of which show up once; about 4.8% is in the top ten. Sequences were derived from peripheral blood, sampled 28 days after the second AZD1222 dose. These receptors all come from an adult who received the AZD1222 COVID-19 vaccine.

The genes are TRBV29-1 and TRBJ1-1, with 7 bases aligning to TRBD1. CDR1 and CDR2 (germline): SQVTM, ANQGSEA. The CDR3 is 13 residues long. Trimming at V came to 3 bases and at J to 8 bases, leaving 9 bases not matched to a gene. The CDR3 DNA is TGCAGCGTTGACGCCGGGACAGCGATGGAAGCTTTCTTT. As protein: CSVDAGTAMEAFF.

This sequence joins TRBV5-1 and TRBJ1-2, with TRBD1 as a possible D gene (5 bases). Germline values: CDR1 SGHRS, CDR2 YFSETQ. The germline V and J ends were trimmed by 1 base and 3 bases, with 13 bases remaining between them. The CDR3 contains 15 residues. CDR3 sequence reads: CASSLTRGGDYGYTF. In nucleotides, the CDR3 is TGCGCCAGCAGCTTGACCCGGGGAGGGGACTATGGCTACACCTTC.

Here the CDR3 DNA reads TGCGCCAGCAGCCCACTGGAGTTCATGAACACTGAAGCTTTCTTT. It encodes CASSPLEFMNTEAFF. The chain recombines TRBV4-1 with TRBJ1-1, with no clear D. The ends were cut back, 4 bases at V and 0 bases at J, with 12 bases in the middle. The CDR3 is 15 amino acids. Germline lookup yields CDR1 MGHRA and CDR2 YSYEKL.

CDR3 sequence: CASSLVGDTEAFF. In nucleotides, the CDR3 is TGCGCCAGCAGCTTGGTCGGGGACACTGAAGCTTTCTTT. V is TRBV5-1 and J is TRBJ1-1; unclear D gene. CDR1 is SGHRS and CDR2 is YFSETQ in the germline V gene. Trimming stripped 0 bases from V and 3 bases from J, with 6 bases between. The CDR3 loop spans 13 amino acids.